Each of the 4 T cell receptor beta chains below was sequenced from the same sample in a study of CD8 T cells in ankylosing spondylitis. From the 5' RACE reads, TCRdb called clonotypes with MiXCR, one entry per CDR3 protein. The repertoire holds approximately 250,000 distinct CDR3 sequences, roughly 10% seen once, with around 3% in the top ten. Sequencing input: blood, either unsorted or a sorted T cell fraction (not recorded which). These receptors came from a male donor with ankylosing spondylitis or in good health (not recorded which).

This clonotype was recorded many times. The chain carries TRBV19 and TRBJ2-1; D assignment may be TRBD1 or TRBD2 (5 bases each). Trimming shortened V by 1 base and J by 7 bases, and 11 bases separated the two germline ends. The CDR3 length is 14 residues. Looked up from germline, CDR1 is LNHDA and CDR2 is SQIVND (reference sequence). CDR3: CASSIVQGPNEQFF. In nucleotides, the CDR3 is TGTGCCAGTAGTATAGTGCAGGGACCGAATGAGCAGTTCTTC.

This clonotype came up many times. V and J are TRBV15 and TRBJ2-3, with TRBD2 matching 14 bases. Trimming removed 1 base from V and 5 bases from J; junction bases left unmatched: 8. Germline V gene data show CDR1 as LNHNV and CDR2 as YYDKDF (reference sequence). The CDR3 runs 18 residues. The CDR3 region has the DNA TGTGCCACCAGCAGAGGGAAGGGACTAGCGGGAGCTAAAGATACGCAGTATTTT. Protein sequence: CATSRGKGLAGAKDTQYF.

This clonotype was recorded at least ten times. The CDR3 nucleotides read TGTGCCAGCAGCCTCCAGCAGAGGCAGCCGTCGTCCAAAAACATTCAGTACTTC. Its protein product is CASSLQQRQPSSKNIQYF. The chain employs TRBV3-1 and TRBJ2-4; D unresolved. The CDR3 covers 18 residues. Deletions cut 4 bases from V and 2 bases from J, with 21 bases between. Per the germline V gene, CDR1 is LGHDT and CDR2 is YNNKEL (reference sequence). Looking up the rest from reference TRBV3-1 and TRBJ2-4 gives the full variable domain: DTAVSQTPKYLVTQMGNDKSIKCEQNLGHDTMYWYKQDSKKFLKIMFSYNNKELIINETVPNRFSPKSPDKAHLNLHINSLELGDSAVYFCASSLQQRQPSSKNIQYFGAGTRLSVL.

The table lists this clonotype with many counts. The rearrangement joins TRBV20-1 to TRBJ2-1; TRBD1 agrees at 7 bases. The CDR3 loop spans 14 amino acids. V trimming: 5 bases; J trimming: 4 bases; junction bases outside the gene matches: 8. Germline assignment: CDR1 DFQATT and CDR2 SNEGSKA (reference sequence). The CDR3 DNA sequence: TGCAGTGCTGCTCTCCGGGACAGTTACAATGAGCAGTTCTTC. This sequence encodes CSAALRDSYNEQFF.